These 16 T cell receptor beta chains came from one sample sequenced in a study of blood T cell repertoires in COVID-19. Libraries were prepared by immunoSEQ multiplex PCR; TCRdb keeps only in-frame clonotypes and omits some of them. The sample lists approximately 260,000 clones; 88% were seen once. Source material: PBMCs or T cells enriched from blood (not recorded which). The receptors derive from a woman in her 40s with acute COVID-19.

At least ten counts were recorded for this clone. The genes are TRBV10-2 and TRBJ1-2, with unresolved D. Germline CDR1 reads WSHSY; CDR2 reads SAAADI. V lost 3 bases to trimming and J lost 3 bases, with 11 bases between them. CDR3 size: 14 residues. CDR3 sequence (DNA): TGCGCCAGCAGTGACGTCAGGTCCCACTATGGCTACACCTTC. Its translation: CASSDVRSHYGYTF.

V is TRBV9 and J is TRBJ1-6; D is possibly TRBD1 (5 bases). Germline loops: CDR1 SGDLS, CDR2 YYNGEE. The CDR3 is 14 amino acids. V dropped 4 bases and J dropped 5 bases, with 10 bases sitting between them. CDR3 bases: TGTGCCAGCAGCCCCCGGGGGAATAATTCACCCCTCCACTTT. Translating gives CASSPRGNNSPLHF. Based on the CDR3 plus reference TRBV9 and TRBJ1-6, the full variable domain is DSGVTQTPKHLITATGQRVTLRCSPRSGDLSVYWYQQSLDQGLQFLIQYYNGEERAKGNILERFSAQQFPDLHSELNLSSLELGDSALYFCASSPRGNNSPLHFGNGTRLTVT.

CDR3 in amino acids: CASSENVVMNTEAFF. The CDR3 bases are TGTGCCAGCAGTGAAAATGTTGTAATGAACACTGAAGCTTTCTTT. The gene calls are TRBV6-1 and TRBJ1-1; no firm D call. The CDR3 has 15 residues. V dropped 2 bases and J dropped 0 bases, with 10 bases sitting between them. CDR1 MNHNS and CDR2 SASEGT come from the germline V gene.

The chain combines TRBV9 with TRBJ2-2, with D maybe TRBD1 (6 bases). The CDR3 runs to 14 residues. Trimming removed 4 bases at V and 8 bases at J, with 15 bases between. Germline CDR1 SGDLS, CDR2 YYNGEE. In DNA form, the CDR3 reads TGTGCCAGCAGCTCAGGGGCAGGGAGAGGGGAGCTGTTTTTT. The encoded protein is CASSSGAGRGELFF.

The gene calls are TRBV19 and TRBJ2-1, with TRBD2 identical over 12 bases. This CDR3 has 18 amino acids. The V and J ends lost 1 base and 4 bases, in that order; junction bases with no gene match: 8. Germline V gives CDR1 LNHDA, CDR2 SQIVND (reference sequence). CDR3 protein: CASSIAGFGLAGYNEQFF. The CDR3 nucleotides are TGTGCCAGTAGTATAGCAGGATTTGGACTAGCGGGATACAATGAGCAGTTCTTC.

The rearrangement uses TRBV27 and TRBJ1-5, with D unclear. From germline, CDR1 is MNHEY and CDR2 SMNVEV (reference sequence). This CDR3 is built from 12 residues. DNA of the CDR3: TGTACACTCGGGTATTGTTCGCAGCCCCAGCATTTT. Translation gives CTLGYCSQPQHF.

The CDR3 DNA sequence: TGCGCCAGCAGCTTGGAAGCGACAGGAATCACTGAAGCTTTCTTT. Translation: CASSLEATGITEAFF. The chain recombines TRBV5-1 with TRBJ1-1, with D possibly being TRBD1 (6 bases). Germline-derived CDR1 and CDR2 are SGHRS and YFSETQ. The germline V and J ends were trimmed by 0 bases and 4 bases, with 13 bases remaining between them. CDR3 length equals 15 residues.

The rearrangement links TRBV24-1 to TRBJ1-3; TRBD1 might be the D (5 bases). Trimming took 2 bases from V and 1 from J, leaving 14 bases between them. Germline CDR1 is KGHDR and CDR2 is SFDVKD. The CDR3 is made up of 17 amino acids. The CDR3 sequence is CATSDSGRGKSGNTIYF. The DNA of the CDR3 is TGTGCCACCAGTGATTCGGGCCGGGGGAAGTCTGGAAACACCATATATTTT.

The rearrangement links TRBV12-5 to TRBJ1-2; TRBD1 aligns across 10 bases. This CDR3 spans 15 amino acids. The V and J ends lost 6 bases and 4 bases, in that order; junction bases with no gene match: 8. Germline CDR1 LGHNT, CDR2 FRNRAP. The CDR3 nucleotides are TGTGCTAGTGGCTCCGGGACAGGGGATCTCTATGGCTACACCTTC. Protein product: CASGSGTGDLYGYTF.

The chain is built from TRBV18 and TRBJ2-1; D might be TRBD1 (7 bases). V lost 6 bases and J 6 bases, leaving 18 bases between the germline ends. The germline V gene encodes CDR1 KGHSH and CDR2 LQKENI. CDR3 length: 15 residues. CDR3 sequence reads: CASSPTGTASNEQFF. The CDR3 nucleotides read TGTGCCAGCTCTCCGACAGGGACTGCGTCCAATGAGCAGTTCTTC.

J is TRBJ2-3 and V is TRBV9; a weak D match, TRBD2 (6 bases). This CDR3 comprises 14 residues. Germline CDR1 reads SGDLS; CDR2 reads YYNGEE. With 1 base removed from V and 6 bases from J, the gap between germline ends came to 12 bases. The CDR3 DNA sequence: TGTGCCAGCAGCGTACGGACGGGAGCCGATACGCAGTATTTT. This codes for CASSVRTGADTQYF.

The chain couples TRBV28 to TRBJ1-5; the D is unclear. This CDR3 contains 12 residues. CDR1 and CDR2 (germline): MDHEN, SYDVKM. V shed 10 bases and J shed 0 bases, with 7 bases lying between them. The CDR3 DNA is TGTGCCATCAGGAGTAGCAATCAGCCCCAGCATTTT. Protein sequence: CAIRSSNQPQHF. The complete variable domain, with remaining parts taken from reference TRBV28 and TRBJ1-5, reads DVKVTQSSRYLVKRTGEKVFLECVQDMDHENMFWYRQDPGLGLRLIYFSYDVKMKEKGDIPEGYSVSREKKERFSLILESASTNQTSMYLCAIRSSNQPQHFGDGTRLSIL.

The CDR3 is CATSSGEGSPDTQYF. The CDR3 DNA follows: TGCGCCACTAGTAGCGGGGAGGGCAGCCCAGATACGCAGTATTTT. The chain is built from TRBV5-1 and TRBJ2-3, with 8 bases aligning to TRBD2. The CDR3 consists of 15 residues. Germline-derived CDR1 and CDR2 are SGHRS and YFSETQ. V lost 9 bases and J lost 4; bases outside the gene matches: 13. Supplemented by reference TRBV5-1 and TRBJ2-3, the full variable domain reads KAGVTQTPRYLIKTRGQQVTLSCSPISGHRSVSWYQQTPGQGLQFLFEYFSETQRNKGNFPGRFSGRQFSNSRSEMNVSTLELGDSALYLCATSSGEGSPDTQYFGPGTRLTVL.

This clone has a single count. The chain is built from TRBV19 and TRBJ2-7, with D perhaps TRBD2 (5 bases). CDR3 length: 15 residues. Deletions cut 6 bases from V and 6 bases from J, with 21 bases between. Per germline, CDR1 LNHDA and CDR2 SQIVND (reference sequence). The chain's CDR3 is CASRTVPGSLSEQYV. CDR3 nucleotides: TGTGCCAGTAGAACCGTTCCGGGGTCTCTTTCCGAGCAGTACGTC.

The rearrangement uses TRBV4-1 and TRBJ1-1; maybe TRBD1 (6 bases). The CDR3 is 20 residues long. Germline CDR1 and CDR2: MGHRA and YSYEKL. Between the trimmed V and J ends, which lost 3 bases and 1 base, there was a span of 27 bases. CDR3 nucleotides: TGCGCCAGCAGCCAGCTACCGAGGCCCTTCGGGGGGGCATGGAACACTGAAGCTTTCTTT. It specifies CASSQLPRPFGGAWNTEAFF.

CDR3: CATSKTGRQETQYF. The CDR3, as DNA: TGTGCCACCAGTAAGACAGGGAGACAAGAGACCCAGTACTTC. V usage is TRBV24-1 and J usage is TRBJ2-5; TRBD1 matches at 7 bases. The CDR3 totals 14 residues. The V gene end was trimmed by 6 bases and the J gene end by 2 bases; junction bases not matched to a gene: 5. CDR1 and CDR2 from the germline V gene are KGHDR and SFDVKD.